The 5 T cell receptor beta chains reported below all come from one sample, sequenced in a study of T cell repertoires in cytomegalovirus infection. TCRdb fed the reads into MiXCR, producing one record per CDR3 protein. Here the sample spans nearly 650,000 distinct CDR3 sequences, roughly a quarter being singletons. Sample: CD8+ T cells from PBMCs. The source of these receptors is a human donor in good health (CMV status not recorded). Some clones in this sample may be carry-over from other donors' samples.

A few counts support this clonotype. The chain is built from TRBV3-1 and TRBJ2-7, with TRBD1 matching over 11 bases. Per germline, CDR1 LGHDT and CDR2 YNNKEL (reference sequence). The J segment lost 4 bases and the V segment lost 4 bases, leaving 6 bases of the junction unmatched. The CDR3 runs to 15 residues. CDR3 sequence reads: CASSPSGTGGYEQYF. The CDR3 DNA reads as TGTGCCAGCAGCCCTTCGGGGACAGGGGGTTACGAGCAGTACTTC.

This clonotype came up a few times. The genes are TRBV20-1 and TRBJ1-6, with a possible D match to TRBD1 (6 bases). Germline lookup yields CDR1 DFQATT and CDR2 SNEGSKA (reference sequence). The CDR3 has 18 residues. Here the CDR3 DNA reads TGCAGCCCCTCCCCGGGACACCGACTTCTAGGTCATAATTCACCCCTCCACTTT. Amino acids: CSPSPGHRLLGHNSPLHF.

This clonotype appeared a few times. This sequence joins TRBV7-6 and TRBJ2-1; no clear D gene. Trimming took 0 bases from V and 0 from J, leaving 9 bases between them. CDR1 and CDR2 from the germline V gene are SGHVS and FNYEAQ. This CDR3 region has 16 residues. In nucleotides, the CDR3 is TGTGCCAGCAGCTTAGCTGGCCGCAGCTCCTACAATGAGCAGTTCTTC. As protein: CASSLAGRSSYNEQFF.

In this sample, this clonotype turned up a few times. The CDR3 is CASSFNPGDWQETQYF. CDR3 in DNA: TGTGCCAGCAGCTTTAACCCAGGGGACTGGCAAGAGACCCAGTACTTC. The chain employs TRBV3-1 and TRBJ2-5; D possibly uses TRBD1 or TRBD2 (6 bases each). V lost 5 bases and J lost 2, with 18 bases in between. Germline loops: CDR1 LGHDT, CDR2 YNNKEL (reference sequence). The CDR3 extends over 16 amino acids.

This chain connects TRBV29-1 to TRBJ2-1; 8 bases align to TRBD1. Trimming took 5 bases from V and 4 from J; bases not matched to a gene: 10. Per the germline V gene, CDR1 is SQVTM and CDR2 is ANQGSEA. CDR3 length equals 15 residues. In DNA form, the CDR3 reads TGCAGCGTTATTTCCGGGACAGGTTTATACAATGAGCAGTTCTTC. The encoded protein is CSVISGTGLYNEQFF.